This T cell receptor beta chain was found in a study of identical twins. To note about this clonotype: What it binds is not known.

Whole-study findings and limits: Memory repertoires lacked the insertion deficit that abundant cord blood beta clonotypes showed.

From germline, CDR1 is DFQATT and CDR2 SNEGSKA (reference sequence). This CDR3 region has 14 residues. V was clipped by 2 bases and J by 13 bases; unmatched bases: 8. In TCRdb, the 5' RACE reads were re-called with MiXCR into one record per CDR3 protein. Found here are approximately 1.8 million distinct CDR3 sequences, 25% to 35% of them singletons; the top ten hold over 0.25%. V gene TRBV20-1 combines with J gene TRBJ2-1; TRBD2 matches at 13 bases. The clonotype originates from a newborn girl in good health. The sample was cord blood. CDR3 protein: CSARRPGLAGRQFF. The CDR3 DNA reads TGCAGTGCTAGACGGCCGGGACTAGCGGGGAGACAGTTCTTC.